In this sample, the clone carrying this TCR beta chain turned up once. As handled by the study authors: Counts of nucleated cells, estimated from reference gene primer amplification, were obtained. This table comes from immunoSEQ multiplex PCR, and its TCRdb copy is limited to in-frame clones, with some not included. From that table come the V and J calls and clone size; the DNA was used to work out D and trimming. This sample has 200,000 to 250,000 clones, with about 80% found just once. Germline V gene data show CDR1 as SGHNT and CDR2 as YYREEE (reference sequence). This CDR3 spans 15 amino acids. Trimming removed 0 bases from V and 14 bases from J; junction bases left unmatched: 15. The record originates from a study of blood T cell repertoires in COVID-19. For the study at large: Italy, Spain and the United States were the sources of the convalescent and acute COVID-19 samples.

Seattle enrolled patients during active infection and tracked them longitudinally. The rearrangement links TRBV5-4 to TRBJ1-2, with 8 bases aligning to TRBD1. The receptor was derived from a woman older than 75 with COVID-19, enrolled during active disease. Sequenced: peripheral blood. CDR3 amino acids: CASSLVEDRGLTGTF. In DNA form, the CDR3 reads TGTGCCAGCAGCTTGGTGGAAGACAGGGGCCTTACGGGGACCTTC.